The present T cell receptor beta chain was sequenced within a study of regulatory T cells in long-lasting Graves disease. Study background: Newly diagnosed Graves' patients had under 3 months of antithyroid drugs.

Whole-study findings and limits: Study was limited to peripheral blood, excluding thyroid tissue.

The CDR3 covers 13 residues. Per germline, CDR1 LNHDA and CDR2 SQIVND (reference sequence). Between the trimmed V and J ends, which lost 0 bases and 9 bases, there was a span of 9 bases. Time point defined: newly diagnosed GD, antithyroid drugs for less than 3 months. PBMC-derived RNA was used for the TCR library. To make TCR beta libraries, researchers used iRepertoire HTBI primers and Arm-PCR of CDR3 regions. TCRdb analysed the multiplex PCR reads with MiXCR anew, one entry per CDR3 protein. The table has over 350,000 distinct CDR3 sequences, about 15% seen once; the top ten hold approximately 17%. With respect to this clonotype: Antigen unknown.

The data were also submitted as part of a second study, on T cells in Graves' hyperthyroidism and ophthalmopathy. That investigation notes: Those with hyperthyroidism were 18 to 65 years old, newly diagnosed, and ill for under 2 months. HTBI primers were the set used in a first-round RT-PCR of the TCR CDR3.

The J gene is TRBJ2-1, the V gene TRBV19; D possibly corresponds to TRBD1 (7 bases). Sequencing used peripheral blood mononuclear cells (PBMCs), obtained at new diagnosis, from a patient treated with antithyroid drugs. The sequence came from a woman between 50 and 59 years old with Graves disease. CDR3 sequence (DNA): TGTGCCAGTAGTATAGATCAGGGGGGTGAGCAGTTCTTC. It encodes CASSIDQGGEQFF.